Detailed here is one T cell receptor beta chain. The data belong to a study of blood T cell repertoires in COVID-19. Whole-study context: Both acute and convalescent COVID-19 samples were obtained from the United States, Italy and Spain. T cells, B-cell-depleted T cells, or PBMCs supplied cDNA or gDNA.

In the original processing: Using reference gene primer amplification, nucleated cell counts were estimated. Sequenced by immunoSEQ multiplex PCR; TCRdb stores in-frame clones only, minus some. The V and J calls and clone size come from that table; D and trimming were worked out from the DNA. The repertoire consists of roughly 200,000 clones, with roughly 87% occurring once and the leading ten covering around a fifth. The V gene lost 7 bases and the J gene lost 9 bases, with 13 bases spanning the gap. This CDR3 spans 13 amino acids. Germline CDR1 reads SNHLY; CDR2 reads FYNNEI. The chain links TRBV2 to TRBJ1-6; D might be TRBD1 (6 bases). Sequencing was performed on peripheral blood. This TCR derives from a man in his sixties with active or convalescent COVID-19. DNA of the CDR3: TGTGCCAGCATCCAGGGGTTAGGTTCACCCCTCCACTTT. Encoded protein: CASIQGLGSPLHF.